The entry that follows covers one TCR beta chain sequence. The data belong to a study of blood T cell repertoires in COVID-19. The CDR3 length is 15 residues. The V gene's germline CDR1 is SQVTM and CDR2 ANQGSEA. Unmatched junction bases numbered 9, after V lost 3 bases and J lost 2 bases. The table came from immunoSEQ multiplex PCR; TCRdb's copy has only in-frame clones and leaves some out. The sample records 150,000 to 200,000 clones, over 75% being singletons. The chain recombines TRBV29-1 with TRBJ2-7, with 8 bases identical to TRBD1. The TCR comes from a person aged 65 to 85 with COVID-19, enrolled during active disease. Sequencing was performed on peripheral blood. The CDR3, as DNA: TGCAGCGTTGATGGGACAGGTGGACAGCCCTACGAGCAGTACTTC. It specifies CSVDGTGGQPYEQYF.